This T cell receptor beta chain was recorded in a study of cytomegalovirus exposure and HLA in healthy donors. Study observations and caveats: Researchers counted approximately 160 TCR beta chains as cytomegalovirus-associated. A later analysis by the authors found several of the most significant clusters apparently linked to common viral pathogens. Serostatus for CMV was the only available immune exposure information. Presence/absence analyses assumed roughly uniform sequencing depth across donors.

For this clone: What it recognizes is unknown.

The PCR ran on 60 Vbeta and 13 Jbeta primers. The protocol was immunoSEQ multiplex PCR, while the TCRdb copy is restricted to in-frame clones and leaves out a portion. The sample holds about 200,000 clones, 82% seen once. The receptor was isolated from a woman in her forties or fifties in good health and CMV-seropositive. Sequenced input: PBMCs.

The CDR3 nucleotides read TGTGCCAGCAGCTTAGACGGGACAGGGAATGCTCGCGGCTACACCTTC. This codes for CASSLDGTGNARGYTF. This chain joins TRBV7-2 and TRBJ1-2; 9 bases line up with TRBD1. V shed 1 base and J 8 bases; nucleotides not matched to a gene: 11. The CDR3 loop spans 16 amino acids. Germline V lookup: CDR1 SGHTA, CDR2 FQGNSA.